This TCR beta chain was identified in a study of blood T cell repertoires in COVID-19 (TCRdb year 2020). About the full investigation: The collaborator samples originated in the United States, Italy and Spain and spanned the acute and convalescent phases of COVID-19. Where HLA class I and class II types were available, the types were taken from metadata supplied by the sample provider, not from assay-based typing. The repertoires were made available in a free public database intended to serve as a resource for research on the immune response to SARS-CoV-2. The material from the prospective study consisted of cDNA or gDNA derived from T cells, B-cell-depleted T cells, or PBMCs. A de-identified subject ID, COVID-19 status, age in years and sex were almost always included in the sample metadata. The dataset comprised deeply sampled blood TCRbeta repertoires from subjects exposed to, actively infected with, or recovered from COVID-19. Samples came from the ongoing ImmuneRACE study (first 160 participants) plus 1,254 subjects from 6 global collaborators.

Summary of the overall study and its limitations: The quantity of clinical and demographic metadata differed by source and by participant and was supplied without curation.

The junction shows trimming of 1 base on V and 0 bases on J, plus 13 bases between the germline ends. Its CDR3 holds 16 amino acids, cysteine through phenylalanine. The kept DNA is CDR3 alone, 48 bases in frame from the first base. The germline V gene (reference sequence) yields GTSNPN for CDR1 and SVGIG for CDR2. About this clone itself: No cognate antigen has been identified for it. No base-level quality is on record; no much larger clone is a single base apart.

TCRbeta CDR3 regions were amplified from genomic DNA by means of the immunoSEQ Assay, a bias-controlled multiplex PCR. The paper's data handling went like this. Within the assay, amplification of reference gene primers was used to estimate how many nucleated cells each sample contained. To quantify the absolute abundance of each unique TCRbeta CDR3 rearrangement, sequence reads were collapsed and filtered. For each sample, productive Simpson clonality was calculated as the square root of Simpson's diversity index over productive rearrangements. TCRdb holds this immuneACCESS table with in-frame rearrangements only. Some clones are missing; in checked studies, unresolved V genes explain under half, and the rest has no known cause. The V and J calls and clone size were taken over from that table, and D and trimming were inferred from the DNA. The sample records about 53,000 clones, 90% of which are singletons. Clones ranked in the top ten supply 2.5% to 3.5% of the sample.

Whole blood was collected in K2EDTA tubes by collaborating institutions according to the institutions' own protocols. For TCRbeta analysis, collaborators shipped samples as frozen whole blood, isolated PBMCs, or DNA extracted from either of those sample types. The clonotype comes from a human donor in a cohort sampled during active COVID-19. Sequenced material: peripheral blood. The chain links TRBV30 with TRBJ2-1; a weak D assignment points to TRBD2 (6 bases agree). The CDR3 in this case is CAWSGAGRSSYNEQFF. The DNA sequence is as follows: TGTGCCTGGAGTGGGGCGGGGAGAAGCTCCTACAATGAGCAGTTCTTC.